Listed below are T cell receptor beta chains from one sample, sequenced in a study of beta chain features in type 1 diabetes. The data were produced by immunoSEQ multiplex PCR, yet TCRdb's version contains in-frame clones alone and is incomplete. The sample gives 860,000 or so clones, 17% of which show up once; 0.02% to 0.025% is in the top ten. Sample: naive CD4+ T cells from blood. Receptors were obtained from a woman under 30 in good health. The CDR3 runs from the conserved cysteine through the conserved F or W. D genes are given only for firm matches. Expanded clones get a size class; other rows say once, few or many, or leave the size out.

V	D	J	size	CDR3	DNA
TRBV7-2	TRBD2	TRBJ2-1	-	CASGLGGLANEQFF	TGTGCCAGCGGCTTAGGTGGACTAGCGAATGAGCAGTTCTTC
TRBV7-3	-	TRBJ2-7	-	CASSLMSGPDYEQYF	TGTGCCAGCAGCTTAATGTCGGGACCGGACTACGAGCAGTACTTC
TRBV20-1	-	TRBJ1-4	few	CSATASGKLFF	TGCAGTGCCACGGCGTCAGGGAAACTGTTTTTT
TRBV5-6	-	TRBJ1-2	-	CASSFGTNYGYTF	TGTGCCAGCAGCTTCGGTACCAACTATGGCTACACCTTC
TRBV28	-	TRBJ2-7	-	CASSRLGSYEQYF	TGTGCCAGCAGTCGCTTGGGTAGTTACGAGCAGTACTTC
TRBV11-1	-	TRBJ2-2	few	CASSLRRATAGELFF	TGTGCCAGCAGCTTACGCAGGGCTACGGCCGGGGAGCTGTTTTTT
TRBV9	TRBD1	TRBJ1-4	few	CASSVDGQGYEKLFF	TGTGCCAGCAGCGTAGATGGACAGGGTTACGAAAAACTGTTTTTT
TRBV5-1	TRBD1	TRBJ2-6	few	CASGPGGSGANVLTF	TGCGCCAGCGGGCCAGGGGGCTCTGGGGCCAACGTCCTGACTTTC
TRBV13	-	TRBJ2-1	-	CASSLGRWGDEQFF	TGTGCCAGCAGCTTAGGACGTTGGGGGGATGAGCAGTTCTTC
TRBV11-2	-	TRBJ2-2	few	CASSLGTFTGELFF	TGTGCCAGCAGCTTAGGGACGTTCACCGGGGAGCTGTTTTTT
TRBV5-1	-	TRBJ1-2	-	CASSYTGTTNYGYTF	TGCGCCAGCAGCTATACCGGGACCACTAACTATGGCTACACCTTC
TRBV4-2	TRBD2	TRBJ2-1	-	CASSQETGRVLNEQFF	TGTGCCAGCAGCCAAGAAACCGGGAGGGTCCTAAATGAGCAGTTCTTC
TRBV10-3	-	TRBJ2-5	-	CATHQSDQETQYF	TGTGCCACGCACCAGAGTGACCAAGAGACCCAGTACTTC
TRBV6-5	TRBD1	TRBJ1-2	-	CASSYTTGFGYTF	TGTGCCAGCAGTTACACGACAGGGTTTGGCTACACCTTC
TRBV28	-	TRBJ2-1	few	CASQEEYNEQFF	TGTGCCAGCCAGGAGGAATACAATGAGCAGTTCTTC
TRBV15	-	TRBJ1-2	few	CATSRDPTAYGYTF	TGTGCCACCAGCAGAGATCCGACAGCCTATGGCTACACCTTC
TRBV2	-	TRBJ2-7	few	CASSVGRTQSTYEQYF	TGTGCCAGCAGTGTTGGTCGCACACAGTCTACCTACGAGCAGTACTTC
TRBV7-8	TRBD1	TRBJ2-4	few	CASSQGVLKNIQYF	TGTGCCAGCAGCCAGGGGGTTCTCAAAAACATTCAGTACTTC
TRBV7-9	-	TRBJ2-1	few	CASSLVEGVVESSYNEQFF	TGTGCCAGCAGCTTAGTAGAGGGGGTTGTGGAAAGCTCCTACAATGAGCAGTTCTTC
TRBV18	TRBD2	TRBJ2-1	-	CASSPAGGTYNEQFF	TGTGCCAGCTCACCAGCGGGAGGAACCTACAATGAGCAGTTCTTC
TRBV28	-	TRBJ1-3	few	CASSSSLTPAGNTIYF	TGTGCCAGCAGTTCCTCCCTGACTCCGGCTGGAAACACCATATATTTT
TRBV7-2	TRBD2	TRBJ2-5	-	CASSLGTSGQETQYF	TGTGCCAGCAGCTTAGGGACTAGCGGGCAAGAGACCCAGTACTTC
TRBV2	TRBD1	TRBJ1-2	few	CASRSPSGRGINYGYTF	TGTGCCAGCAGATCACCGAGTGGCAGGGGGATTAACTATGGCTACACCTTC
TRBV5-4	-	TRBJ2-7	-	CASSLAGTYEQYF	TGTGCCAGCAGCTTGGCGGGAACCTACGAGCAGTACTTC
TRBV7-3	-	TRBJ2-2	-	CASSLNPTTGELFF	TGTGCCAGCAGCTTAAATCCCACCACCGGGGAGCTGTTTTTT
TRBV5-1	-	TRBJ2-2	few	CASSSAGHTGELFF	TGCGCCAGCTCTTCGGCAGGGCACACCGGGGAGCTGTTTTTT
TRBV6-5	-	TRBJ2-1	-	CASSYSSRGSYNEQFF	TGTGCCAGCAGTTACTCGAGTAGGGGCTCCTACAATGAGCAGTTCTTC
TRBV15	-	TRBJ2-1	-	CATSRPTYEQFF	TGTGCCACCAGCAGACCTACTTATGAGCAGTTCTTC
TRBV28	-	TRBJ2-5	-	CASSFRRETQYF	TGTGCCAGCAGTTTCAGGCGCGAGACCCAGTACTTC
TRBV6-5	-	TRBJ2-1	-	CASSYLGGEQFF	TGTGCCAGCAGTTACCTGGGAGGTGAGCAGTTCTTC
TRBV29-1	TRBD2	TRBJ2-7	-	CSASQGTSGRSSSYEQYF	TGCAGCGCATCACAAGGGACTAGCGGGAGGAGCAGCTCCTACGAGCAGTACTTC
TRBV25-1	TRBD1	TRBJ1-4	-	CASSHPPGQGSSNEKLFF	TGTGCCAGCAGCCACCCCCCGGGACAGGGATCCTCTAATGAAAAACTGTTTTTT
TRBV7-2	-	TRBJ2-1	few	CASSFAILYNEQFF	TGTGCCAGCAGCTTCGCGATCCTCTACAATGAGCAGTTCTTC
TRBV7-2	-	TRBJ2-7	few	CASSLEAGSSYEQYF	TGTGCCAGCAGCTTAGAGGCGGGAAGCTCCTACGAGCAGTACTTC
TRBV6-6	TRBD2	TRBJ2-7	-	CASSYLGRAHYEQYF	TGTGCCAGCAGTTACCTCGGGAGGGCCCACTACGAGCAGTACTTC
TRBV7-2	-	TRBJ2-1	-	CASSLVREEQFF	TGTGCCAGCAGCTTAGTGAGGGAAGAGCAGTTCTTC
TRBV7-6	-	TRBJ2-6	-	CASSLGQSGANVLTF	TGTGCCAGCAGCTTAGGGCAGAGTGGGGCCAACGTCCTGACTTTC
TRBV7-9	-	TRBJ2-5	few	CASSSGPKETQYF	TGTGCCAGCAGCTCCGGCCCGAAAGAGACCCAGTACTTC
TRBV6-6	-	TRBJ2-7	-	CATQIASEQYF	TGTGCCACCCAAATCGCGTCCGAGCAGTACTTC
TRBV15	-	TRBJ1-2	-	CATSRVEGGNYGYTF	TGTGCCACCAGCAGAGTAGAGGGGGGGAACTATGGCTACACCTTC
TRBV4-3	TRBD2	TRBJ2-1	few	CASSQEGREGNEQFF	TGCGCCAGCAGCCAAGAAGGCCGGGAGGGCAATGAGCAGTTCTTC
TRBV18	-	TRBJ1-1	-	CASSPPGEREAFF	TGTGCCAGCTCACCACCCGGGGAAAGGGAAGCTTTCTTT
TRBV15	-	TRBJ1-5	-	CATSRDRGGHQPQHF	TGTGCCACCAGCAGAGATCGAGGAGGACATCAGCCCCAGCATTTT
TRBV10-3	TRBD1	TRBJ2-7	-	CAISQQQGAYEQYF	TGTGCCATCAGTCAACAACAGGGGGCTTACGAGCAGTACTTC
TRBV7-3	-	TRBJ2-2	once	CASSPDSGHPGELFF	TGTGCCAGCAGCCCCGACTCCGGGCACCCCGGGGAGCTGTTTTTT
TRBV7-2	-	TRBJ2-5	-	CASSYGTSAGEETQYF	TGTGCCAGCAGCTATGGGACTTCTGCTGGGGAAGAGACCCAGTACTTC
TRBV4-3	-	TRBJ2-7	-	CASSQDYKGTYEQYF	TGCGCCAGCAGCCAAGATTATAAGGGAACCTACGAGCAGTACTTC
TRBV28	-	TRBJ2-7	few	CASSPFLGRGSSYEQYF	TGTGCCAGCAGCCCGTTCCTGGGTAGGGGAAGCTCCTACGAGCAGTACTTC
TRBV14	-	TRBJ2-3	-	CASSLREPDTQYF	TGTGCCAGCAGCCTCAGGGAGCCAGATACGCAGTATTTT
TRBV6-6	-	TRBJ1-2	-	CASSYSFGNYGYTF	TGTGCCAGCAGTTACTCGTTCGGTAACTATGGCTACACCTTC
TRBV4-2	TRBD2	TRBJ2-7	few	CASSLLAGGPYEQYF	TGTGCCAGCAGCTTGCTAGCGGGAGGCCCCTACGAGCAGTACTTC